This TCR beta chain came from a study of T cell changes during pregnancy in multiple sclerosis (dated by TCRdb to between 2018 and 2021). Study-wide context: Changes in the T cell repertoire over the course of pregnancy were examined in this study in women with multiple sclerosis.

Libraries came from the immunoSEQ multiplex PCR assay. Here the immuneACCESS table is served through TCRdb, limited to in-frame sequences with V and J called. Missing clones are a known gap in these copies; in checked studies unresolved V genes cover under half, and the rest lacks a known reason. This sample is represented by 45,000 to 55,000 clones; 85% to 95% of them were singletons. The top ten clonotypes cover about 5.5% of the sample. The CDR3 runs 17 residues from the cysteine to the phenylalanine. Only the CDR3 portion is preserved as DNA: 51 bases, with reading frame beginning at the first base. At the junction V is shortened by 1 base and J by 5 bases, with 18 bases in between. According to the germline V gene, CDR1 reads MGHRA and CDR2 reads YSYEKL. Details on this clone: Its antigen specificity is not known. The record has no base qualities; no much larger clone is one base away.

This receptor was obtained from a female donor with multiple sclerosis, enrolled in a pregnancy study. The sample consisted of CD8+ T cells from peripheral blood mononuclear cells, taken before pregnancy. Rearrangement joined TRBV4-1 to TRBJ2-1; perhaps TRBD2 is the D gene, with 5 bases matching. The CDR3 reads CASSQVEGALGDNEQFF. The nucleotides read TGCGCCAGCAGCCAAGTTGAAGGTGCCCTCGGGGACAATGAGCAGTTCTTC.